Listed below are T cell receptor beta chains from one sample, sequenced in a study of blood T cell repertoires in COVID-19. Measured with immunoSEQ multiplex PCR; TCRdb has only the in-frame clones, and not every one. The sample yields about 440,000 clones, roughly 91% seen once. The sequencing input was peripheral blood. The receptors shown here come from a woman aged 25-40 years with acute or convalescent COVID-19. Each CDR3 is given with its conserved first and last residue. The D gene is left open where the match is weak. Only some rows state a clone size, as once, few, many or a class for expanded clones.

clone_size j_call d_call v_call cdr3_aa cdr3_nt
NA TRBJ2-3 NA TRBV27 CASSPAHRVYTDTQYF TGTGCCAGCAGTCCCGCGCACAGGGTCTACACAGATACGCAGTATTTT
NA TRBJ1-2 NA TRBV28 CASSLLSGELYGYTF TGTGCCAGCAGTTTATTATCAGGGGAGCTCTATGGCTACACCTTC
NA TRBJ1-1 NA TRBV5-1 CASSYSGGLTEAFF TGCGCCAGCAGCTATTCCGGGGGGTTGACTGAAGCTTTCTTT
NA TRBJ2-1 NA TRBV7-9 CASSRLSYNEQFF TGTGCCAGCTCCCGACTATCCTACAATGAGCAGTTCTTC
once TRBJ1-1 NA TRBV7-6 CASSFGPGTEAFF TGTGCCAGCAGCTTCGGTCCGGGGACTGAAGCTTTCTTT
NA TRBJ1-1 NA TRBV4-1 CASSQQPGVAEAFF TGCGCCAGCAGCCAACAGCCCGGGGTAGCTGAAGCTTTCTTT
NA TRBJ2-7 TRBD1 TRBV27 CASRLKSSKGGSLSYEQYF TGTGCCAGCAGACTAAAATCATCAAAAGGGGGCAGTTTGTCCTACGAGCAGTACTTC
NA TRBJ1-3 TRBD1 TRBV2 CASRRDSGNTIYF TGTGCCAGCAGGCGGGACAGTGGAAACACCATATATTTT
NA TRBJ2-5 NA TRBV5-1 CASSPGFDQETQYF TGCGCCAGCAGCCCAGGTTTTGATCAAGAGACCCAGTACTTC
once TRBJ2-3 TRBD2 TRBV28 CASTQTGGGRDTQYF TGTGCCAGCACCCAAACCGGGGGGGGCCGGGATACGCAGTATTTT
NA TRBJ2-6 TRBD1 TRBV19 CASSQTGAGANVLTF TGTGCCAGTAGTCAGACAGGGGCTGGGGCCAACGTCCTGACTTTC
NA TRBJ2-1 NA TRBV6-5 CASMLRGYNEQFF TGTGCCAGCATGCTAAGGGGCTACAATGAGCAGTTCTTC
NA TRBJ2-7 TRBD1 TRBV6-5 CASSPDRAGEQYF TGTGCCAGCAGCCCGGACAGGGCGGGGGAGCAGTACTTC
NA TRBJ2-7 NA TRBV28 CASSARGTTYEQYF TGTGCCAGCAGTGCTAGGGGTACTACCTACGAGCAGTACTTC
NA TRBJ2-7 TRBD1 TRBV6-5 CASSYGTGFSYEQYF TGTGCCAGCAGTTATGGGACAGGTTTTTCCTACGAGCAGTACTTC
NA TRBJ1-2 TRBD1 TRBV15 CATSRGTLQGNYGYTF TGTGCCACCAGCAGAGGCACACTACAGGGGAACTATGGCTACACCTTC
NA TRBJ1-2 NA TRBV5-4 CASSLGGQAIYGYTF TGTGCCAGCAGCCTGGGCGGGCAGGCAATCTATGGCTACACCTTC
once TRBJ2-3 TRBD2 TRBV28 CASTYSGTTDTQYF TGTGCCAGCACCTATAGCGGGACCACAGATACGCAGTATTTT
NA TRBJ1-6 NA TRBV15 CATSERNSPLHF TGTGCCACCAGTGAGCGGAATTCACCCCTCCACTTT
few TRBJ1-2 NA TRBV6-2/TRBV6-3 CASSYSGLAGRGYTF TGTGCCAGCAGTTACTCGGGATTGGCGGGGAGGGGCTACACCTTC
NA TRBJ1-2 TRBD1 TRBV7-3 CASSLYEGQIYGYTF TGTGCCAGCAGCTTATACGAGGGACAGATATATGGCTACACCTTC
NA TRBJ2-1 NA TRBV4-1 CATKDTWSSYNEQFF TGCGCCACCAAGGACACCTGGAGCTCCTACAATGAGCAGTTCTTC
few TRBJ1-5 TRBD1 TRBV7-9 CASSGEGQGNQPQHF TGTGCCAGCAGCGGGGAAGGACAGGGGAATCAGCCCCAGCATTTT
NA TRBJ1-4 TRBD1 TRBV7-9 CASSSGQGKHEKLFF TGTGCCAGCAGCTCCGGACAGGGTAAACATGAAAAACTGTTTTTT
NA TRBJ2-3 NA TRBV6-2/TRBV6-3 CASSYGTGNTDTQYF TGTGCCAGCAGTTACGGGACTGGCAACACAGATACGCAGTATTTT
NA TRBJ1-1 NA TRBV6-1 CASREWPPRERVVRTEAFF TGTGCCAGCAGGGAATGGCCCCCCCGCGAGAGGGTAGTTCGCACTGAAGCTTTCTTT
NA TRBJ2-1 TRBD2 TRBV5-4 CASSPSSGSYNEQFF TGTGCCAGCAGCCCATCTAGCGGCTCCTACAATGAGCAGTTCTTC
NA TRBJ2-7 NA TRBV30 CAWSGEGDEQYF TGTGCCTGGAGTGGGGAGGGGGACGAGCAGTACTTC